This T cell receptor beta chain was retrieved from a study of T cell changes during pregnancy in multiple sclerosis. TCRdb's table, derived via immunoSEQ multiplex PCR, lists solely in-frame clones and lacks some. The table shows 13,000 or so clones, with 88% occurring only once. The CDR3 is 16 residues long. The trim removed 4 bases at V and 7 bases at J, leaving 11 bases unmatched. The germline V gene encodes CDR1 SGHDT and CDR2 YYEEEE. The sequence derives from a female donor with multiple sclerosis, enrolled in a pregnancy study. This sample comprised CD8+ T cells from peripheral blood mononuclear cells, obtained in the first trimester of pregnancy. This sequence joins TRBV5-6 and TRBJ1-2, with 12 positions matching TRBD1. CDR3 in amino acids: CASSIAGTGGWGGYTF. CDR3 DNA sequence: TGTGCCAGCAGCATCGCCGGGACAGGGGGCTGGGGTGGCTACACCTTC.